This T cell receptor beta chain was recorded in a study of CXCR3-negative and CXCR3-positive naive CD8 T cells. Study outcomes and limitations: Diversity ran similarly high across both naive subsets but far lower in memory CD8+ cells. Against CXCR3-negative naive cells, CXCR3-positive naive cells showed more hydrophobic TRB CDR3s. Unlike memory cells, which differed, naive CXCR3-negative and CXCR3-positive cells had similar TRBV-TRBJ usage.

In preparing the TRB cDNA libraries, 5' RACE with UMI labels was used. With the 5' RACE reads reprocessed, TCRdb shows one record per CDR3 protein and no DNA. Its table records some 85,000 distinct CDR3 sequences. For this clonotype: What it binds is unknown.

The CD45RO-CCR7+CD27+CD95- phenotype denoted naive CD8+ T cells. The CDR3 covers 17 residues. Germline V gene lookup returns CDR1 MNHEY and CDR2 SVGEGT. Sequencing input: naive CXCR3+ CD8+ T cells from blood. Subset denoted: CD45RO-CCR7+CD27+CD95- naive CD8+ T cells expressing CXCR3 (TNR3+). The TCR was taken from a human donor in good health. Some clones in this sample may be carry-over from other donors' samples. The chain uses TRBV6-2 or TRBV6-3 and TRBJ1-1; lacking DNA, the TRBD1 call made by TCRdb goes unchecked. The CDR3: CASSFKGQGSINTEAFF.